A selection of T cell receptor beta chains follows, all from one sample in a study of blood T cell repertoires in COVID-19. Method: immunoSEQ multiplex PCR; TCRdb's copy keeps in-frame clones and lacks some. This sample yields tens of thousands of clones, of which around 77% are seen a single time; roughly 30% belongs to the top ten. What was sequenced was peripheral blood. The receptors derive from a woman older than 75 with acute or convalescent COVID-19. The CDR3 runs from the conserved cysteine through the conserved F or W. The D gene is left open where the match is weak. Only part of the rows carry a size: once, few, many, or a class if the clone is expanded.

J gene	clone size	D gene	V gene	CDR3 DNA	CDR3 protein
TRBJ1-2	NA	NA	TRBV7-2	TGTGCCAGCAGCCGGGACATTAACTATGGCTACACCTTC	CASSRDINYGYTF
TRBJ2-5	NA	NA	TRBV4-3	TGCGCCAGCAGCCAAGGGTCGACTAGACAAGAGACCCAGTACTTC	CASSQGSTRQETQYF
TRBJ1-1	NA	NA	TRBV7-3	TGTGCCAGCAGCTTTTCCGGGGGGGAGACTGAAGCTTTCTTT	CASSFSGGETEAFF
TRBJ2-7	NA	TRBD2	TRBV4-2	TGTGCCAGCAGCCGGGGACTAGCGGGAGAGAGTCACGAGCAGTACTTC	CASSRGLAGESHEQYF
TRBJ1-2	NA	TRBD1	TRBV12-3/TRBV12-4	TGTGCCAGCAACCTGGGACAGAACTATGGCTACACCTTC	CASNLGQNYGYTF
TRBJ2-2	few	TRBD1	TRBV5-1	TGCGCCAGCAGCTTGGCGCGGACAGGGAACACCGGGGAGCTGTTTTTT	CASSLARTGNTGELFF
TRBJ2-7	NA	NA	TRBV5-1	TGCGCCAGCACCCGGGCGGGCTCCTACGAGCAGTACTTC	CASTRAGSYEQYF
TRBJ1-2	NA	TRBD1	TRBV18	TGTGCCAGCTCAACGGGACAGGGGGCCAAATCTGGCGGCTACACCTTC	CASSTGQGAKSGGYTF
TRBJ1-1	NA	NA	TRBV6-6	TGTGCCAGCAGTTTCCAGCGGGGGGGGGAGACTGAAGCTTTCTTT	CASSFQRGGETEAFF
TRBJ2-7	many	NA	TRBV5-1	TGCGCCAGCAAAGGGGACTACGAGCAGTACTTC	CASKGDYEQYF
TRBJ2-5	NA	NA	TRBV7-9	TGTGCCAGCAGTTTCACCAGGGGGGCCCAAGAGACCCAGTACTTC	CASSFTRGAQETQYF
TRBJ1-5	NA	NA	TRBV27	TGTGCCAGCAGTAGGACACCACGCCCGGGCAATCAGCCCCAGCATTTT	CASSRTPRPGNQPQHF
TRBJ2-3	NA	TRBD1	TRBV4-1	TGCGCCAGCAGCCAAGGGCACCCAGGGGGAGATACGCAGTATTTT	CASSQGHPGGDTQYF
TRBJ2-7	few	TRBD2	TRBV9	TGTGCCAGCAGCGTAGGTCTCCCGGGACTAGCGGGGGGTGAGCAGTACTTC	CASSVGLPGLAGGEQYF
TRBJ2-5	NA	NA	TRBV30	TGTGCCTGGGAGGGTCTAGGGGAGACCCAGTACTTC	CAWEGLGETQYF
TRBJ1-5	NA	NA	TRBV19	TGTGCCAGTAGTTCGATAATCCGGCAGGGGCGAAATCAGCCCCAGCATTTT	CASSSIIRQGRNQPQHF
TRBJ2-1	NA	NA	TRBV3-1/TRBV3-2	TGTGCCAGCAGTCCCCCTGACCGGTCTAGGGGTGAGCAGTTCTTC	CASSPPDRSRGEQFF
TRBJ1-2	NA	NA	TRBV5-4	TGTGCCAGCAGCCTGCGGCAGGGGAACTATGGCTACACCTTC	CASSLRQGNYGYTF
TRBJ2-3	NA	NA	TRBV19	TGTGCCAGTAGTATTGGGGGCCTGGGGACAGATACGCAGTATTTT	CASSIGGLGTDTQYF
TRBJ1-5	NA	TRBD1	TRBV30	TGTGCCTGGAGTGCCTCTCAGGGGGATCAGCCCCAGCATTTT	CAWSASQGDQPQHF
TRBJ2-7	NA	NA	TRBV21-1	TGTGCCAGCAGTGGGTATAGACCCTCAGGGGAGCAGTACTTC	CASSGYRPSGEQYF
TRBJ2-1	NA	NA	TRBV6-1	TGTGCCAGCAGTGAAATCCTAGCTGCATACAATGAGCAGTTCTTC	CASSEILAAYNEQFF
TRBJ2-5	once	TRBD2	TRBV29-1	TGCAGCGTTGGTGGCGGGAGCGGGGCAGAGACCCAGTACTTC	CSVGGGSGAETQYF
TRBJ1-4	many	TRBD1	TRBV19	TGTGCCAGTACGGACAGGGGCACAACTAATGAAAAACTGTTTTTT	CASTDRGTTNEKLFF
TRBJ2-7	few	NA	TRBV10-2	TGCGCCAGCAGTCACAGGGTCGCCTACGAGCAGTACTTC	CASSHRVAYEQYF
TRBJ1-2	NA	NA	TRBV6-5	TGTGCCAGCACCCAGTGGGGGGGCAATGGCTACACCTTC	CASTQWGGNGYTF
TRBJ1-1	NA	NA	TRBV18	TGTGCCAGCTCACCATCGAACATGAACACTGAAGCTTTCTTT	CASSPSNMNTEAFF
TRBJ1-2	NA	TRBD1	TRBV3-1/TRBV3-2	TGTGCCAGCAGCCGGGACAGCTCTAACTATGGCTACACCTTC	CASSRDSSNYGYTF
TRBJ1-1	few	TRBD1	TRBV9	TGTGCCAGCAGCGGGACAGGGAAGACTGAAGCTTTCTTT	CASSGTGKTEAFF